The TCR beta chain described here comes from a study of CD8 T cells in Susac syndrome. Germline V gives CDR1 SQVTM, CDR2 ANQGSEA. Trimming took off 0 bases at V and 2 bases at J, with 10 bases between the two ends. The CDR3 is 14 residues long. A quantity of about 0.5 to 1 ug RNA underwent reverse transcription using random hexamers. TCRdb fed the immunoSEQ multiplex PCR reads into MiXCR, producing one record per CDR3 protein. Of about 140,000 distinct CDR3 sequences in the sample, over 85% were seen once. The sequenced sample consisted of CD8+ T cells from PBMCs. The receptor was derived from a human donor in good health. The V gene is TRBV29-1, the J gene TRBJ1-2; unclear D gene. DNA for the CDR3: TGCAGCGTTGAAGATAAGGGTCGGAACTATGGCTACACCTTC. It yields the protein CSVEDKGRNYGYTF. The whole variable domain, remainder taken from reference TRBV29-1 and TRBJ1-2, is SAVISQKPSRDICQRGTSLTIQCQVDSQVTMMFWYRQQPGQSLTLIATANQGSEATYESGFVIDKFPISRPNLTFSTLTVSNMSPEDSSIYLCSVEDKGRNYGYTFGSGTRLTVV.